One sample yielded the 32 T cell receptor beta chains listed below, sequenced in a study of early T cells in non-severe SARS-CoV-2 infection. One entry per CDR3 protein results from TCRdb running MiXCR on the 5' RACE reads. The profile shows tens of thousands of distinct CDR3 sequences, about 12% of them singletons. Source material: whole blood. These receptors were collected from an adult who was a healthcare worker with PCR-confirmed SARS-CoV-2 infection or an uninfected control (not recorded which).

The sample holds one count of this clonotype. The CDR3 region is CSVIGGRAEATDTQYF. The DNA of the CDR3 is TGCAGTGTCATTGGCGGGAGGGCCGAGGCGACGGATACGCAGTATTTT. The V call is TRBV20-1, the J call TRBJ2-3, with TRBD2 identical over 9 bases. The CDR3 is 16 amino acids. Germline-derived CDR1 and CDR2 are DFQATT and SNEGSKA (reference sequence). V shed 7 bases, J shed 6 bases, and the junction held 17 bases outside the gene matches.

CDR3 bases: TGTGCCAGCAGCCGTACGGGACAGGGGGTAAATGGCTACACCTTC. The encoded protein is CASSRTGQGVNGYTF. This chain joins TRBV3-1 and TRBJ1-2; TRBD1 matches at 11 bases. Germline V gene sequence: CDR1 LGHDT, CDR2 YNNKEL (reference sequence). The CDR3 is 15 residues long. The J segment lost 6 bases and the V segment lost 4 bases, leaving 7 bases of the junction unmatched.

A remark on this clonotype: One end of the junction is discordant with germline, which a read error may explain. This sequence joins TRBV10-3 and TRBJ2-1, with TRBD2 matching over 7 bases. Germline-derived CDR1 and CDR2 are ENHRY and SYGVKD. The CDR3 loop spans 13 amino acids. The CDR3 sequence: CATWEGINNEQCF. CDR3 DNA: TGTGCCACCTGGGAGGGTATCAACAATGAGCAGTGCTTC.

In this sample, this clonotype turned up many times. The chain couples TRBV20-1 to TRBJ2-4; 8 nucleotides match TRBD2. This CDR3 is 14 amino acids long. Germline V gives CDR1 DFQATT, CDR2 SNEGSKA (reference sequence). V trimming: 3 bases; J trimming: 6 bases; junction bases outside the gene matches: 7. Written as DNA, the CDR3 is TGCAGTGCTAGTTCCGGGACTAGGTTAAACATTCAGTACTTC. As protein: CSASSGTRLNIQYF.

V usage is TRBV5-6 and J usage is TRBJ1-1, with D possibly matching TRBD1 (6 bases). Germline V CDR1 and CDR2: SGHDT, YYEEEE. V was cut by 2 bases and J by 0 bases, with 11 bases left in between. This CDR3 comprises 15 residues. CDR3 protein: CASSFSGTMNTEAFF. For the CDR3, the DNA is TGTGCCAGCAGCTTTTCCGGGACAATGAACACTGAAGCTTTCTTT.

The rearrangement links TRBV10-3 to TRBJ2-3; 7 bases map to TRBD1. Germline V lookup: CDR1 ENHRY, CDR2 SYGVKD. V shed 8 bases and J 4 bases; nucleotides not matched to a gene: 6. CDR3 size: 13 residues. The CDR3 nucleotides are TGTGCCATCTGGACAGGAAGGGCAGATACGCAGTATTTT. It translates to CAIWTGRADTQYF.

The chain has TRBV27 and TRBJ2-7; D is unresolved. V was pared by 6 bases and J by 4 bases, with 13 bases between. Germline values: CDR1 MNHEY, CDR2 SMNVEV (reference sequence). The CDR3 runs 13 residues. As DNA, the CDR3 is TGTGCCAGCAGCCCGTCTTGGGGTTACGAGCAGTACTTC. Amino acid sequence: CASSPSWGYEQYF.

This clonotype was recorded a few times. The chain recombines TRBV27 with TRBJ1-6; D gene ambiguous. The CDR3 length is 19 residues. Trimming removed 5 bases from V and 7 bases from J, with 27 bases in between. Germline assignment: CDR1 MNHEY and CDR2 SMNVEV (reference sequence). CDR3 in amino acids: CASSALSRTTIIGNSPLHF. The CDR3 nucleotides read TGTGCCAGCAGTGCCTTAAGCCGAACTACAATAATTGGAAATTCACCCCTCCACTTT.

In this sample, this clonotype turned up many times. The CDR3 region has the DNA TGTGCCAGCAGCTTGGATAGCGGGAGGGCGCATGAGCAGTTCTTC. Protein product: CASSLDSGRAHEQFF. The chain couples TRBV7-9 to TRBJ2-1, with 11 bases aligning to TRBD2. Germline V CDR1 and CDR2: SEHNR, FQNEAQ (reference sequence). With 3 bases clipped from V and 8 bases from J, the junction kept 6 bases outside the gene matches. The CDR3 sequence is 15 residues long. Using reference TRBV7-9 and TRBJ2-1 for the parts outside the CDR3, the full variable domain is DTGVSQNPRHKITKRGQNVTFRCDPISEHNRLYWYRQTLGQGPEFLTYFQNEAQLEKSRLLSDRFSAERPKGSFSTLEIQRTEQGDSAMYLCASSLDSGRAHEQFFGPGTRLTVL.

The sample holds a few counts of this clonotype. The chain recombines TRBV5-6 with TRBJ2-1; D may be TRBD2 (6 bases). V was trimmed by 4 bases and J by 8 bases, leaving 13 bases between them. Germline lookup yields CDR1 SGHDT and CDR2 YYEEEE. The CDR3 extends over 13 amino acids. This CDR3 is CASSIRDSDEQFF. CDR3 DNA sequence: TGTGCCAGCAGCATCCGGGACTCGGATGAGCAGTTCTTC. The entire variable domain, with the rest obtained from reference TRBV5-6 and TRBJ2-1, is as follows: DAGVTQSPTHLIKTRGQQVTLRCSPKSGHDTVSWYQQALGQGPQFIFQYYEEEERQRGNFPDRFSGHQFPNYSSELNVNALLLGDSALYLCASSIRDSDEQFFGPGTRLTVL.

The V and J genes are TRBV13 and TRBJ2-2, with TRBD1 matching 8 bases. Germline values: CDR1 PRHDT, CDR2 FYEKMQ (reference sequence). The CDR3 runs 16 residues. V lost 5 bases and J lost 3; bases outside the gene matches: 8. CDR3 DNA sequence: TGTGCCAGCAGCCCAGGGGGCTATGGAGACACCGGGGAGCTGTTTTTT. Translation: CASSPGGYGDTGELFF.

The genes are TRBV20-1 and TRBJ2-5, with 11 bases matching TRBD2. The CDR3 sequence is 16 residues long. V trimming: 2 bases; J trimming: 5 bases; junction bases outside the gene matches: 10. CDR1 and CDR2 (germline): DFQATT, SNEGSKA (reference sequence). The CDR3 reads CSARPLAGGPRETQYF. The CDR3 region has the DNA TGCAGTGCTAGACCATTAGCGGGAGGGCCCCGGGAGACCCAGTACTTC.

This clonotype showed up just a few times. In nucleotides, the CDR3 is TGTGCCAGCAGTCCCCGAGATTTATATGGCTACACCTTC. This translates into CASSPRDLYGYTF. The chain joins TRBV6-1 to TRBJ1-2; D is unresolved. The CDR3 extends over 13 amino acids. Trimming cost V 5 bases and J 5 bases, with 12 bases left between them. Germline V gene sequence: CDR1 MNHNS, CDR2 SASEGT.

In its sample, this clonotype was seen a few times. The rearrangement joins TRBV20-1 to TRBJ1-1; 7 bases match TRBD1. Germline V gives CDR1 DFQATT, CDR2 SNEGSKA (reference sequence). The ends lost 0 bases at V and 4 bases at J; junction bases unmatched: 2. This CDR3 has 13 residues. The CDR3, as DNA: TGCAGTGCTAGAGAAGGGGGCCCCACTGAAGCTTTCTTT. Translated, it gives CSAREGGPTEAFF.

This clonotype was recorded many times. The rearrangement joins TRBV6-6 to TRBJ2-5; D unresolved. The CDR3 consists of 15 residues. The V gene's germline CDR1 is MNHNY and CDR2 SVGAGI (reference sequence). V lost 0 bases to trimming and J lost 4 bases, with 12 bases between them. The CDR3: CASSYSSAGVETQYF. The CDR3 nucleotides read TGTGCCAGCAGTTACTCGTCGGCTGGCGTAGAGACCCAGTACTTC.

The table lists this clonotype with a few counts. The chain is built from TRBV24-1 and TRBJ2-1; 9 positions match TRBD2. Germline trimming cut 3 bases from V and 3 bases from J; bases unmatched to any gene: 5. The germline gives CDR1 KGHDR, CDR2 SFDVKD. The length of the CDR3 is 16 residues. The CDR3 DNA reads as TGTGCCACCAGTGATCTGGTAGCGGGAGACTACAATGAGCAGTTCTTC. Translating it yields CATSDLVAGDYNEQFF.

This clonotype was observed a few times. The chain joins TRBV5-1 to TRBJ2-7; 8 bases fit TRBD1. Trimming cost V 2 bases and J 3 bases; bases outside gene matches: 10. CDR3 length equals 16 residues. CDR1 and CDR2 (germline): SGHRS, YFSETQ. The CDR3 DNA reads TGCGCCAGCAGCTTCGGACAGGGTCAAGGGTTCTACGAGCAGTACTTC. Amino acid sequence: CASSFGQGQGFYEQYF.

The V gene is TRBV20-1, the J gene TRBJ2-1; a possible D gene is TRBD1 (6 bases). Trimming stripped 0 bases from V and 5 bases from J, with 14 bases between. Germline V gene lookup returns CDR1 DFQATT and CDR2 SNEGSKA (reference sequence). The CDR3 loop spans 15 amino acids. CDR3 in DNA: TGCAGTGCTAGAGATGCGGACAGATTTAACAATGAGCAGTTCTTC. Translation: CSARDADRFNNEQFF.

The chain couples TRBV10-1 to TRBJ2-7, with D tentatively TRBD2 (5 bases). The germline gives CDR1 WNHNN, CDR2 SYGVQD (reference sequence). The CDR3 has 13 amino acids. The ends were cut back, 10 bases at V and 3 bases at J, with 16 bases in the middle. CDR3 loop: CAISHGENYEQYF. CDR3 DNA: TGCGCCATCTCCCACGGGGAAAACTACGAGCAGTACTTC.

The chain is built from TRBV6-5 and TRBJ2-7; 8 positions match TRBD1. V gave up 1 base and J gave up 2 bases; unmatched junction bases: 4. Looked up from germline, CDR1 is MNHEY and CDR2 is SVGAGI. The CDR3 length is 15 residues. The DNA for the CDR3 is TGTGCCAGCAGTTACTACGGACAGGGCGCCTACGAGCAGTACTTC. It translates to CASSYYGQGAYEQYF.

This clonotype was seen many times. The chain links TRBV2 to TRBJ2-7, with 12 bases lining up with TRBD2. V lost 3 bases to trimming and J lost 8 bases; unmatched junction nucleotides: 8. This CDR3 has 15 residues. Germline CDR1 SNHLY, CDR2 FYNNEI. Here the CDR3 DNA reads TGTGCCAGCAGTGACGGACTAGCGGGAAGTACGAAGCAGTACTTC. Encoded protein: CASSDGLAGSTKQYF. The full variable domain, completed using reference TRBV2 and TRBJ2-7, is EPEVTQTPSHQVTQMGQEVILRCVPISNHLYFYWYRQILGQKVEFLVSFYNNEISEKSEIFDDQFSVERPDGSNFTLKIRSTKLEDSAMYFCASSDGLAGSTKQYFGPGTRLTVT.

This clonotype has only a few counts. The chain uses TRBV2 and TRBJ2-7; 8 bases fit TRBD2. This CDR3 is 11 amino acids long. CDR1 and CDR2 from the germline V gene are SNHLY and FYNNEI. The CDR3, as DNA: TGTACCTCAGCGGGGGAAGGAGAGCAGTACTTC. This encodes CTSAGEGEQYF.

In this sample, this clonotype turned up a few times. V is TRBV6-4 and J is TRBJ2-1; TRBD2 is a possible D gene (5 bases). CDR3 length: 13 residues. CDR1 and CDR2 from the germline V gene are MRHNA and SNTAGT. V shed 4 bases and J shed 8 bases, with 12 bases lying between them. The DNA for the CDR3 is TGTGCCAGCAGTGTGGAAGCGAGGGATGAGCAGTTCTTC. Residues: CASSVEARDEQFF.

This clonotype has ten or more counts. The V call is TRBV11-2, the J call TRBJ2-1; 10 nucleotides line up with TRBD2. This CDR3 has 20 amino acids. Germline CDR1 SGHAT, CDR2 FQNNGV. V lost 0 bases to trimming and J lost 1 base; unmatched junction nucleotides: 12. For the CDR3, the DNA is TGTGCCAGCAGCTTAGATTCTTCGGCGGTTAGCGGGAGGTCCTACAATGAGCAGTTCTTC. This sequence encodes CASSLDSSAVSGRSYNEQFF.

This sequence joins TRBV19 and TRBJ2-5, with a possible D match to TRBD1 (6 bases). CDR1 is LNHDA and CDR2 is SQIVND in the germline V gene (reference sequence). Trimming pared 4 bases from V and 1 base from J, leaving 19 bases between. The CDR3 has 17 amino acids. Here the CDR3 reads CASSSMRTATSQETQYF. Here the CDR3 DNA reads TGTGCCAGTAGTAGTATGCGGACAGCCACCTCCCAAGAGACCCAGTACTTC.

V gene TRBV7-9 combines with J gene TRBJ2-1; TRBD1 agrees at 9 bases. CDR3 length: 15 amino acids. V lost 4 bases, J lost 14 bases, and 15 bases stayed unmatched. Germline V gene data show CDR1 as SEHNR and CDR2 as FQNEAQ (reference sequence). This CDR3 reads CASSSRDRDPSFEFF. Here the CDR3 DNA reads TGTGCCAGCAGCTCCCGGGACAGGGATCCCTCGTTTGAGTTCTTC.

This clonotype turned up a few times. This chain connects TRBV20-1 to TRBJ2-3; 10 bases map to TRBD2. Germline lookup yields CDR1 DFQATT and CDR2 SNEGSKA (reference sequence). V trimming: 2 bases; J trimming: 2 bases; junction bases outside the gene matches: 1. The CDR3 length is 14 residues. CDR3 sequence (DNA): TGCAGTGCTAGACTAGCGGGAGCCACAGATACGCAGTATTTT. Its translation: CSARLAGATDTQYF.

The chain couples TRBV11-2 to TRBJ2-2, with no clear D. This CDR3 is 12 amino acids long. Germline V gene lookup returns CDR1 SGHAT and CDR2 FQNNGV. With 6 bases removed from V and 6 bases from J, the gap between germline ends came to 8 bases. CDR3 sequence: CASSLGAGELFF. The CDR3 DNA reads as TGTGCCAGCAGTCTAGGAGCCGGGGAGCTGTTTTTT. Drawing the rest from reference TRBV11-2 and TRBJ2-2, the complete variable domain is EAGVAQSPRYKIIEKRQSVAFWCNPISGHATLYWYQQILGQGPKLLIQFQNNGVVDDSQLPKDRFSAERLKGVDSTLKIQPAKLEDSAVYLCASSLGAGELFFGEGSRLTVL.

This clonotype occurred a few times. The chain has TRBV15 and TRBJ2-5; D possibly corresponds to TRBD1 (5 bases). The CDR3 spans 14 residues. Trimming pared 3 bases from V and 2 bases from J, leaving 10 bases between. Germline V gene lookup returns CDR1 LNHNV and CDR2 YYDKDF (reference sequence). The CDR3 protein is CATSSRREQETQYF. CDR3 coding DNA: TGTGCCACCAGCAGTCGCAGGGAACAAGAGACCCAGTACTTC.

This clonotype was counted only a few times. CDR3 bases: TGTGCCAGCAGTAACAGGGCCAGGGGCACTGAAGCTTTCTTT. It translates to CASSNRARGTEAFF. The V gene is TRBV6-6, the J gene TRBJ1-1, with TRBD1 as a possible D gene (6 bases). The germline V and J ends were trimmed by 5 bases and 4 bases, with 14 bases remaining between them. Germline CDR1 reads MNHNY; CDR2 reads SVGAGI (reference sequence). This CDR3 comprises 14 residues.

The chain combines TRBV6-6 with TRBJ1-1; 9 bases are shared with TRBD1. The CDR3 is 14 amino acids. The ends lost 4 bases at V and 13 bases at J; junction bases unmatched: 13. Germline assignment: CDR1 MNHNY and CDR2 SVGAGI (reference sequence). CDR3 nucleotides: TGTGCCAGCAGTTCGAGACAGGGGGTTACCGTGGTTTTCTTT. This gives the protein CASSSRQGVTVVFF.

This clonotype appeared a few times. The V call is TRBV6-1, the J call TRBJ2-7; 9 positions agree with TRBD2. Per germline, CDR1 MNHNS and CDR2 SASEGT. This CDR3 has 15 amino acids. Losses at the gene ends were 1 base for V and 4 bases for J; bases not matched to a gene: 5. The CDR3 here is CASSEVASGTYEQYF. DNA of the CDR3: TGTGCCAGCAGTGAAGTGGCTAGCGGGACTTACGAGCAGTACTTC.